This TCR beta chain was identified in a study of post-analysis software for immune sequencing data. Whole-study context: Relapsing-remitting, secondary progressive and progressive-relapsing multiple sclerosis courses were included.

The TCR beta cDNA libraries carried unique molecular identifiers. The yield from roughly 1 to 10 million T cells was some 500,000 cDNA molecules in total. TCRdb processed the PCR reads anew with MiXCR; each CDR3 protein has one entry. The sample comprises roughly 620,000 distinct CDR3 sequences, 44% of which are singletons, and around 1.7% rests with the top ten. Overall study findings and caveats: Controls' normalized Chao1 diversity significantly exceeded that of multiple sclerosis patients. Roughly five TRBV segments appeared more often in patients than in controls, and TRBV5-6, TRBV5-1 and TRBV20-1 were among these.

J gave up 0 bases and V 4 bases, and 15 bases lay outside the gene matches. This CDR3 is built from 20 residues. CDR1 is MGHRA, CDR2 YSYEKL, per germline. This clonotype came up a few times. As yet, its antigen is unknown. Sequenced material: blood. The clonotype comes from a girl under 18 with multiple sclerosis. V and J are TRBV4-1 and TRBJ2-1; 10 bases fit TRBD2. CDR3 protein: CASSPLGASGGLSSYNEQFF. DNA of the CDR3: TGCGCCAGCAGCCCACTAGGGGCTAGCGGGGGCCTGAGCTCCTACAATGAGCAGTTCTTC.